This passage covers 14 T cell receptor beta chains from one sample sequenced in a study of cytomegalovirus exposure and HLA in healthy donors. In the PCR, 60 Vbeta and 13 Jbeta primers were used. Method: immunoSEQ multiplex PCR; TCRdb's copy keeps in-frame clones and lacks some. The sample lists about 82,000 clones, approximately 74% occurring once. Material for sequencing was PBMCs. The receptors shown here come from a woman aged 45-59 years in good health and CMV-seropositive.

This chain joins TRBV19 and TRBJ2-7; 7 bases map to TRBD2. The germline CDR1 and CDR2 sequences are LNHDA and SQIVND (reference sequence). This CDR3 is 15 amino acids long. Trimming removed 2 bases from V and 4 bases from J; junction bases left unmatched: 8. CDR3 region: CASSIIQGGIYEQYF. In nucleotides, the CDR3 is TGTGCCAGTAGTATAATTCAGGGAGGGATTTACGAGCAGTACTTC.

The V call is TRBV30, the J call TRBJ2-5, with a possible D match to TRBD1 (6 bases). TRBJ2-7 matches the DNA end more closely, so the J call is doubtful. In germline, CDR1 is GTSNPN, CDR2 SVGIG (reference sequence). This CDR3 is 14 amino acids long. CDR3 sequence reads: CAWSVQGYSYEQYF. In DNA, the CDR3 is TGTGCCTGGAGTGTACAGGGCTACTCCTACGAGCAGTACTTC.

This rearrangement joins TRBV9 to TRBJ2-5, with D possibly being TRBD2 (5 bases). Near its end, the DNA agrees better with TRBJ2-7, so the J call may be wrong. The CDR3 spans 13 residues. Germline lookup yields CDR1 SGDLS and CDR2 YYNGEE. The CDR3 protein is CASSRGLNYEQYF. CDR3 nucleotide sequence: TGTGCCAGCAGCCGAGGGCTTAACTACGAGCAGTACTTC.

The chain is built from TRBV5-1 and TRBJ1-1, with D maybe TRBD1 (6 bases). This CDR3 region has 14 residues. V was pared by 2 bases and J by 1 base, with 9 bases between. Germline CDR1 and CDR2: SGHRS and YFSETQ. Here the CDR3 DNA reads TGCGCCAGCAGCTTAGGACAGCCGAACACTGAAGCTTTCTTT. It encodes CASSLGQPNTEAFF.

The rearrangement links TRBV5-1 to TRBJ1-5; D ambiguous. In germline, CDR1 is SGHRS, CDR2 YFSETQ. This CDR3 region has 14 residues. Trimming pared 0 bases from V and 2 bases from J, leaving 6 bases between. Here the CDR3 reads CASSLAPGNQPQHF. The CDR3 bases are TGCGCCAGCAGCTTGGCCCCGGGCAATCAGCCCCAGCATTTT.

The CDR3 region has the DNA TGTGCCAGTAGTATTGGTGGGAGCAGACACGGCGCGACCCAGTACTTC. Its translation: CASSIGGSRHGATQYF. The chain couples TRBV19 to TRBJ2-5; D perhaps matches TRBD2 (5 bases). Trimming pared 3 bases from V and 7 bases from J, leaving 21 bases between. The germline gives CDR1 LNHDA, CDR2 SQIVND (reference sequence). The CDR3 loop spans 16 amino acids.

This rearrangement joins TRBV30 to TRBJ1-2; 7 nucleotides align to TRBD1. The length of the CDR3 is 10 residues. The ends lost 7 bases at V and 5 bases at J; junction bases unmatched: 1. Germline CDR1 and CDR2: GTSNPN and SVGIG (reference sequence). In DNA form, the CDR3 reads TGTGCCTCCAGGGGGTATGGCTACACCTTC. The encoded protein is CASRGYGYTF.

The chain links TRBV9 to TRBJ2-1, with 8 nucleotides matching TRBD2. The V and J ends lost 0 bases and 7 bases, in that order; junction bases with no gene match: 3. The germline gives CDR1 SGDLS, CDR2 YYNGEE. This CDR3 contains 14 residues. CDR3 loop: CASSVVGLGNEQFF. The CDR3 DNA reads TGTGCCAGCAGCGTAGTGGGACTAGGGAATGAGCAGTTCTTC. Full variable domain (rest looked up from reference TRBV9 and TRBJ2-1): DSGVTQTPKHLITATGQRVTLRCSPRSGDLSVYWYQQSLDQGLQFLIQYYNGEERAKGNILERFSAQQFPDLHSELNLSSLELGDSALYFCASSVVGLGNEQFFGPGTRLTVL.

The count of this clone is one. The genes are TRBV10-3 and TRBJ2-7; TRBD2 might be the D (5 bases). V was cut by 3 bases and J by 4 bases, with 10 bases left in between. Germline V gene sequence: CDR1 ENHRY, CDR2 SYGVKD. The CDR3 sequence is 13 residues long. The CDR3 spells CAISDEGSYEQYF. CDR3 bases: TGTGCCATCAGTGATGAGGGTTCGTACGAGCAGTACTTC.

The chain has TRBV6-5 and TRBJ2-2; 7 positions match TRBD1. CDR3 length: 15 amino acids. J lost 0 bases, V lost 4 bases, and 2 bases had no gene match. In germline, CDR1 is MNHEY, CDR2 SVGAGI. The CDR3 DNA sequence: TGTGCCAGCAGTTGGGGACAGACGAACACCGGGGAGCTGTTTTTT. This encodes CASSWGQTNTGELFF.

This sequence joins TRBV7-9 and TRBJ2-7, with TRBD2 as a possible D gene (6 bases). The CDR3 covers 17 residues. V was pared by 4 bases and J by 3 bases, with 22 bases between. Germline lookup yields CDR1 SEHNR and CDR2 FQNEAQ (reference sequence). In nucleotides, the CDR3 is TGTGCCAGCAGCTCCCTAATTGGGGGGAGTGCCCTCTACGAGCAGTACTTC. It translates to CASSSLIGGSALYEQYF.

The rearrangement links TRBV30 to TRBJ2-7; 10 bases are shared with TRBD2. V lost 3 bases to trimming and J lost 6 bases; unmatched junction nucleotides: 8. The CDR3 runs to 14 residues. The germline CDR1 and CDR2 sequences are GTSNPN and SVGIG (reference sequence). CDR3 bases: TGTGCCTGGAGCCTTCTAGCGGGAGCGGCCGAGCAGTACTTC. Encoded protein: CAWSLLAGAAEQYF.

The chain combines TRBV29-1 with TRBJ2-7; the D gene is possibly TRBD1 (6 bases). Germline CDR1 is SQVTM and CDR2 is ANQGSEA. The CDR3 runs to 15 residues. V was trimmed by 5 bases and J by 0 bases, leaving 17 bases between them. The CDR3 DNA follows: TGCAGCGTTACCTTTGGACAGCTAAGCTCCTACGAGCAGTACTTC. Its translation: CSVTFGQLSSYEQYF.

This clone has a handful of counts. This chain joins TRBV28 and TRBJ1-5; TRBD1 matches at 7 bases. This CDR3 comprises 17 residues. From germline, CDR1 is MDHEN and CDR2 SYDVKM. V was clipped by 4 bases and J by 5 bases; unmatched bases: 14. The CDR3 loop reads CASSSDPTGELDQPQHF. The CDR3 nucleotides read TGTGCCAGCAGTTCCGATCCCACAGGGGAGCTTGATCAGCCCCAGCATTTT.